This entry features one TCR beta chain sequence. The data stem from a study of blood T cell repertoires in COVID-19. Background on the study: Researchers got acute and convalescent COVID-19 samples from the United States, Italy and Spain. PBMCs, B-cell-depleted T cells, or T cells provided the cDNA or gDNA that made up the material.

In the source study's methods: Estimation of nucleated cell counts relied on the amplification of reference gene primers. TCRdb's copy holds only in-frame clones and misses some; the assay was immunoSEQ multiplex PCR. That table gives V, J and clone size, and the DNA gave D and trimming. There are 40,000 or so clones in the sample; about nine tenths occur only once, and under 0.4% lies in the top ten. V was trimmed by 3 bases and J by 1 base, leaving 10 bases between them. The CDR3 covers 14 residues. CDR1 is SGDLS, CDR2 YYNGEE, per germline. Input material: peripheral blood. The chain links TRBV9 to TRBJ1-1; D remains unclear. The TCR comes from a human donor in a cohort sampled during active COVID-19. Written as DNA, the CDR3 is TGTGCCAGCAGCGAAACCTACGCGAACACTGAAGCTTTCTTT. Its translation: CASSETYANTEAFF. Together with reference TRBV9 and TRBJ1-1, the CDR3 gives the full variable domain: DSGVTQTPKHLITATGQRVTLRCSPRSGDLSVYWYQQSLDQGLQFLIQYYNGEERAKGNILERFSAQQFPDLHSELNLSSLELGDSALYFCASSETYANTEAFFGQGTRLTVV.